This T cell receptor (beta chain) was sequenced in a study of monozygotic twins with inflammatory bowel disease. About this clonotype: What it recognizes is unknown.

The total RNA came straight from whole blood, and T cells were not sorted beforehand. The unique tags termed UMIs, each holding a 6-nucleotide sample barcode, were added by means of template switching. Using TCRalpha and TCRbeta cDNA, the researchers carried out two nested PCRs that lasted about 15 and 9 cycles. TCRdb reprocessed the 5' RACE reads and stores each CDR3 protein as one record, lacking DNA. The data show around 230,000 distinct CDR3 sequences, and the top ten clones hold 1.6%. This CDR3 spans 16 amino acids. Study-wide points: Healthy co-twins had higher TCRbeta inverse Simpson diversity than their IBD twins.

Source material: blood. The source is a human donor with ulcerative colitis or Crohn's disease, or a healthy co-twin of an affected twin (not recorded which). The chain carries TRBV12-3 or TRBV12-4 and TRBJ2-2; TCRdb picks TRBD1, but there is no DNA to check that call. CDR3 sequence reads: CASSFFGQGAGGELFF.